One TCR beta chain is described in this entry. A few counts support this clone. The antigen it recognizes is unknown. Base-call qualities are not available, and no considerably larger clone is one nucleotide away. CDR1 and CDR2 were assigned from the germline V gene as SNHLY and FYNNEI. Trimming leaves V shorter by 9 bases and J shorter by 3 bases, with the junction holding 5 bases beyond the gene matches. The CDR3 runs 13 amino acids, cysteine and phenylalanine included. The retained sequence is limited to the CDR3, 39 bases, with the frame set at the first base. This entry is derived from a study of blood T cell repertoires in COVID-19 (dated by TCRdb to 2019 to 2021). For the study in its entirety: Collaborator samples came from the United States, Italy and Spain and covered acute and convalescent phases of COVID-19. Subjects who had been exposed to COVID-19, were actively infected with it, or had recovered from it provided the deeply sampled blood TCRbeta repertoires that made up the dataset. The prospective study material was composed of cDNA or gDNA derived from T cells, B-cell-depleted T cells, or PBMCs. HLA class I and class II types, where available, came from metadata supplied by the sample provider rather than from assay-based typing. The samples were drawn from the first 160 participants of the ongoing ImmuneRACE study and from 1,200 or so subjects provided by 6 global collaborators. The sample metadata nearly always contained a de-identified subject ID, COVID-19 status, age in years and sex. The repertoires were made available in a free public database intended to serve as a resource for research on the immune response to SARS-CoV-2. Overall study outcomes, separate from this receptor: The amount of clinical and demographic metadata varied by source and participant and was provided uncurated.

Each collaborating institution followed its own protocols to collect whole blood in K2EDTA tubes. For TCRbeta analysis, collaborators shipped samples in one of three forms: frozen whole blood, isolated PBMCs, or DNA extracted from either of those sample types. The immunoSEQ Assay, a bias-controlled multiplex PCR, was used to amplify TCRbeta CDR3 regions from genomic DNA. Concerning the study's data processing: Within the assay, amplification of reference gene primers was used to estimate how many nucleated cells each sample contained. Sequence reads were collapsed and filtered to measure the absolute abundance of every unique TCRbeta CDR3 rearrangement. For each sample, productive Simpson clonality was calculated by taking the square root of Simpson's diversity index across productive rearrangements. TCRdb limited this immuneACCESS table to in-frame rearrangements with V and J called. A share of clones is missing; checked studies link under half to unresolved V genes, and the rest is unexplained. The V and J calls and clone size were taken over from that table, and D and trimming were inferred from the DNA. The sample profile shows about 490,000 clones; 70% to 90% of them were found once. The leading ten clones occupy approximately 2.9% of the sample.

The specimen sequenced was peripheral blood. This receptor was identified in a human donor in a cohort sampled during active COVID-19. This chain is built from TRBV2 and TRBJ1-1; TRBD1 agrees with 9 junctional bases. Read as DNA, the sequence is TGTGCCAGTGGGACAGGGAGGCACACTGAAGCTTTCTTT. The encoded protein is CASGTGRHTEAFF.